Presented here are 19 T cell receptor beta chains from one specimen sequenced in a study of T cells in localized non-small cell lung cancer. Sequencing was performed with immunoSEQ multiplex PCR; in TCRdb, only in-frame clones are kept and a portion is missing. Of thousands of clones in the sample, 34% were seen once. Here the sequenced sample was lung tumor tissue, taken before any cancer treatment. The receptors here all came from a man between 35 and 75 years old with stage II squamous cell lung carcinoma.

This clone came up once. The V and J genes are TRBV29-1 and TRBJ2-3, with 10 bases fitting TRBD2. J lost 0 bases, V lost 7 bases, and 10 bases had no gene match. The CDR3 consists of 16 residues. In germline, CDR1 is SQVTM, CDR2 ANQGSEA. This CDR3 is CSAVPGLATSTDTQYF. The CDR3 DNA sequence: TGCAGCGCCGTCCCGGGACTAGCGACTAGCACAGATACGCAGTATTTT.

This clone was seen a handful of times. This chain uses TRBV15 with TRBJ1-3; D uncertain. V was trimmed by 6 bases and J by 0 bases, leaving 12 bases between them. Germline-derived CDR1 and CDR2 are LNHNV and YYDKDF (reference sequence). This CDR3 contains 15 residues. The CDR3 region has the DNA TGTGCCACCAGGGCCTGGGGAGGCTCTGGAAACACCATATATTTT. Translation gives CATRAWGGSGNTIYF. The full variable domain, rest sourced from reference TRBV15 and TRBJ1-3, is DAMVIQNPRYQVTQFGKPVTLSCSQTLNHNVMYWYQQKSSQAPKLLFHYYDKDFNNEADTPDNFQSRRPNTSFCFLDIRSPGLGDTAMYLCATRAWGGSGNTIYFGEGSWLTVV.

V gene TRBV21-1 combines with J gene TRBJ2-3; the table names TRBD2, a call not compared with the DNA. TRBV21-1 is recorded as a pseudogene. The length of the CDR3 is 15 residues. This CDR3 is CASSVEGLASDTQYF. The CDR3 DNA is TGTGCCAGCAGCGTTGAGGGACTAGCCTCAGATACGCAGTATTTT.

This clone is deemed large. This sequence joins TRBV6-8 and TRBJ2-1, with 12 bases identical to TRBD2. CDR1 and CDR2 (germline): MNHGY, SAAAGT. V was clipped by 6 bases and J by 7 bases; unmatched bases: 7. This CDR3 has 15 amino acids. Here the CDR3 DNA reads TGTGCCAGCAGGGATCTAGCGGGAGGGGAGAATGAGCAGTTCTTC. Its protein product is CASRDLAGGENEQFF.

The J gene is TRBJ2-2, the V gene TRBV11-3, with a possible D match to TRBD1 (6 bases). The CDR3 has 14 amino acids. Trimming took 5 bases from V and 1 from J, leaving 8 bases between them. Germline V gene lookup returns CDR1 SGHNT and CDR2 YENEEA. The CDR3 DNA reads as TGTGCCAGCAGCCCGGGACAGAACACCGGGGAGCTGTTTTTT. It translates to CASSPGQNTGELFF.

V is TRBV19 and J is TRBJ1-2; D uncertain. This CDR3 has 16 amino acids. From germline, CDR1 is LNHDA and CDR2 SQIVND (reference sequence). With 0 bases removed from V and 0 bases from J, the gap between germline ends came to 11 bases. The CDR3 reads CASSIDHGSANYGYTF. The CDR3 DNA is TGTGCCAGTAGTATAGATCATGGGAGCGCTAACTATGGCTACACCTTC.

This clone has only a few counts. The rearrangement uses TRBV11-3 and TRBJ1-1; D is uncertain. Germline CDR1 is SGHNT and CDR2 is YENEEA. CDR3 length: 14 residues. The V end lost 0 bases, the J end lost 0 bases, and 5 bases lay between the germline ends. The CDR3, as DNA: TGTGCCAGCAGCTTAGAACAGCTGAACACTGAAGCTTTCTTT. Translated, it gives CASSLEQLNTEAFF.

The chain combines TRBV10-2 with TRBJ2-3; 7 bases agree with TRBD2. V lost 7 bases, J lost 5 bases, and 12 bases stayed unmatched. This CDR3 contains 15 residues. Germline V lookup: CDR1 WSHSY, CDR2 SAAADI. The CDR3 sequence: CASKRRGEGRDTQYF. The CDR3 region has the DNA TGCGCCAGCAAACGTCGGGGGGAGGGTAGAGATACGCAGTATTTT.

By sample fraction, this clone is medium-sized. CDR3 nucleotide sequence: TGTGCCAGTAGTATCACGGGACCGACGCGAACGTTCACCGGGGAGCTGTTTTTT. Residues: CASSITGPTRTFTGELFF. V gene TRBV19 combines with J gene TRBJ2-2, with D perhaps assigned TRBD1 or TRBD2 (5 bases each). Germline CDR1 reads LNHDA; CDR2 reads SQIVND (reference sequence). Trimming pared 3 bases from V and 4 bases from J, leaving 21 bases between. The CDR3 covers 18 residues.

This chain joins TRBV6-8 and TRBJ1-3, with D tentatively TRBD1 (6 bases). CDR3 length equals 16 residues. The V end lost 5 bases, the J end lost 0 bases, and 14 bases lay between the germline ends. Germline lookup yields CDR1 MNHGY and CDR2 SAAAGT. The DNA of the CDR3 is TGTGCCAGCAGTCAGGACAGACTTCGCTCTGGAAACACCATATATTTT. Translation: CASSQDRLRSGNTIYF.

This chain links TRBV9 with TRBJ2-2; tentatively, D is TRBD1 (6 bases). CDR1 is SGDLS and CDR2 is YYNGEE in the germline V gene. Trimming left V 3 bases short and J 0 bases short, with 9 bases between. The CDR3 loop spans 15 amino acids. The CDR3 region is CASSGGDTNTGELFF. The CDR3, as DNA: TGTGCCAGCAGCGGTGGGGACACGAACACCGGGGAGCTGTTTTTT.

This clone appeared a few times. The read comes to an end 1 residue before the CDR3 does, leaving the germline J gene to fill in the end. The chain uses TRBV6-1 and TRBJ1-5; D may be TRBD1 (5 bases). Trimming pared 1 base from V and 3 bases from J, leaving 10 bases between. The CDR3 has 15 residues. The V gene's germline CDR1 is MNHNS and CDR2 SASEGT. The DNA read from the CDR3 is TGTGCCAGCAGTGAAGGGAGGGGCCCCAATCAGCCCCAGCAT. Its translation: CASSEGRGPNQPQH. The entire CDR3 is CASSEGRGPNQPQHF.

Only a few counts were recorded for this clone. V is TRBV6-7 and J is TRBJ2-5, with D possibly being TRBD1 (5 bases). TRBV6-7 falls under the ORF class, with uncertain function. This CDR3 contains 14 residues. The germline V and J ends were trimmed by 2 bases and 2 bases, with 9 bases remaining between them. CDR3 bases: TGTGCCAGCAGTTACGGGGCGCGACAAGAGACCCAGTACTTC. Translating gives CASSYGARQETQYF.

The chain is built from TRBV14 and TRBJ2-7; unclear D gene. Trimming cost V 2 bases and J 6 bases, with 11 bases left between them. The CDR3 consists of 13 residues. Germline V gene lookup returns CDR1 SGHDN and CDR2 FVKESK. The CDR3 loop is CASSQRLTGEQYF. The CDR3, as DNA: TGTGCCAGCAGCCAACGATTGACCGGCGAGCAGTACTTC.

This clone was counted between two and nine times. This chain uses TRBV19 with TRBJ2-1; 11 nucleotides match TRBD2. The CDR3 is 16 amino acids. The trim removed 3 bases at V and 7 bases at J, leaving 8 bases unmatched. Germline CDR1 and CDR2: LNHDA and SQIVND (reference sequence). This chain's CDR3 is CASSISSGRLGNEQFF. The CDR3 DNA follows: TGTGCCAGTAGTATCTCTAGCGGGAGGTTGGGAAATGAGCAGTTCTTC.

This rearrangement joins TRBV30 to TRBJ2-3; D assignment may be TRBD1 or TRBD2 (5 bases each). Deletions cut 6 bases from V and 4 bases from J, with 8 bases between. The germline CDR1 and CDR2 sequences are GTSNPN and SVGIG (reference sequence). The CDR3 covers 11 residues. The CDR3 protein is CACGDPDTQYF. The CDR3 DNA is TGTGCCTGCGGGGACCCAGATACGCAGTATTTT.

There are a few counts of this clone. This chain connects TRBV28 to TRBJ2-3; 8 positions match TRBD2. The CDR3 contains 14 residues. Per germline, CDR1 MDHEN and CDR2 SYDVKM. V dropped 3 bases and J dropped 3; count of bases not matched to a gene: 2. The chain's CDR3 is CASSFLAGTDTQYF. As DNA, the CDR3 is TGTGCCAGCAGTTTCTTAGCGGGAACAGATACGCAGTATTTT.

This clone was counted between two and nine times. V usage is TRBV11-3 and J usage is TRBJ2-7; TRBD2 is a possible D gene (6 bases). Trimming left V 4 bases short and J 1 base short, with 23 bases between. This CDR3 comprises 18 residues. In germline, CDR1 is SGHNT, CDR2 YENEEA. CDR3 loop: CASSYVTGVLSLSYEQYF. CDR3 sequence (DNA): TGTGCCAGCAGCTACGTTACGGGGGTCCTTTCGCTATCCTACGAGCAGTACTTC.

This clone was seen only a few times. The rearrangement uses TRBV11-3 and TRBJ2-6; no firm D call. The CDR3 length is 15 residues. Looked up from germline, CDR1 is SGHNT and CDR2 is YENEEA. The ends were cut back, 5 bases at V and 0 bases at J, with 8 bases in the middle. CDR3 nucleotide sequence: TGTGCCAGCAGCCCCTGGATCTCTGGGGCCAACGTCCTGACTTTC. Translated: CASSPWISGANVLTF. Looking up the rest from reference TRBV11-3 and TRBJ2-6 gives the full variable domain: EAGVVQSPRYKIIEKKQPVAFWCNPISGHNTLYWYLQNLGQGPELLIRYENEEAVDDSQLPKDRFSAERLKGVDSTLKIQPAELGDSAVYLCASSPWISGANVLTFGAGSRLTVL.